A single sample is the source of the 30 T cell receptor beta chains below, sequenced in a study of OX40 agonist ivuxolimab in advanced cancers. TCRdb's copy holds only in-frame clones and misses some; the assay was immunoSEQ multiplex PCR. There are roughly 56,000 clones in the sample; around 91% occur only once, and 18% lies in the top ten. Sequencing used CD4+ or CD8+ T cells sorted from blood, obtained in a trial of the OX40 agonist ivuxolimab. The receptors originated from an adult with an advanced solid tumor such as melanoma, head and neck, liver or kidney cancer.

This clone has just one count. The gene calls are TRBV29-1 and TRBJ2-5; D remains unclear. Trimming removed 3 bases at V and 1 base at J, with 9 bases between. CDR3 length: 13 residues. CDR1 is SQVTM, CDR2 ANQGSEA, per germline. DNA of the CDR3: TGCAGCGTTGAGGTTCGGATCCAAGAGACCCAGTACTTC. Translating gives CSVEVRIQETQYF.

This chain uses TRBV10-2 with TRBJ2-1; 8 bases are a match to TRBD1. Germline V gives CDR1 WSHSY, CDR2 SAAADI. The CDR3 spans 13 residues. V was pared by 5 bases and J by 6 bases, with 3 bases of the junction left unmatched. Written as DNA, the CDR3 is TGCGCCAGCAGTCTCGACAGGGGCAATGAGCAGTTCTTC. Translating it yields CASSLDRGNEQFF.

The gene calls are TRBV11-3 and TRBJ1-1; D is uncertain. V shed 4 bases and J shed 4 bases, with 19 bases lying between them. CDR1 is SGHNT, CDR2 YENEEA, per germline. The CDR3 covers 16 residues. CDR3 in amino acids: CASSSTPSLDGTEAFF. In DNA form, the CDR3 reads TGTGCCAGCAGCTCGACCCCGTCTCTGGATGGCACTGAAGCTTTCTTT.

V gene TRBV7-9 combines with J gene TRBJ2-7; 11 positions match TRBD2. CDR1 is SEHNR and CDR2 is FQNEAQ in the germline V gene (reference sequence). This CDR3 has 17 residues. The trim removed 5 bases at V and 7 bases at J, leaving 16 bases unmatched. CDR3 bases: TGTGCCAGCAGCCCCGTGATAGCGGGAGGGCCCGTCGGAGAGCAGTACTTC. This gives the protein CASSPVIAGGPVGEQYF.

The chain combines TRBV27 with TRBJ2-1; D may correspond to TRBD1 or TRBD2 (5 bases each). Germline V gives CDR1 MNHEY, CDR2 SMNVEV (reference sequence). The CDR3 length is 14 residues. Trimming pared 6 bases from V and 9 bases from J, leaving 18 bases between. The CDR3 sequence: CASRAGPSGGEQFF. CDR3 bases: TGTGCCAGCAGGGCGGGTCCCTCTGGGGGTGAGCAGTTCTTC.

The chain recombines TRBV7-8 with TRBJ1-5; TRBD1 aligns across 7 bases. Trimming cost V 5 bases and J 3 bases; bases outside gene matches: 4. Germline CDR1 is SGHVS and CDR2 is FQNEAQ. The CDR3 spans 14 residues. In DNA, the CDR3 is TGTGCCAGCAGCGGGGGACAGAACAATCAGCCCCAGCATTTT. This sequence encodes CASSGGQNNQPQHF.

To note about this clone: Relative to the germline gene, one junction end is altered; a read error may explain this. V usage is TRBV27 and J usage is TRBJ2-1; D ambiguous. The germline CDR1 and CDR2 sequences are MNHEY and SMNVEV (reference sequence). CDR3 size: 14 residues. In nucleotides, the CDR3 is TGTGCCAGCAGTATATCAGGATCCTACAATGAGCAGTTCTTC. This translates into CASSISGSYNEQFF.

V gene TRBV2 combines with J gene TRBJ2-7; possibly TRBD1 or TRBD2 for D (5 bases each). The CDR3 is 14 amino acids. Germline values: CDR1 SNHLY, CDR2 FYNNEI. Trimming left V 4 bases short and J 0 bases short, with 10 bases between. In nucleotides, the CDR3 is TGTGCCAGCAGTGGGGGACCGTACTCCTACGAGCAGTACTTC. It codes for CASSGGPYSYEQYF.

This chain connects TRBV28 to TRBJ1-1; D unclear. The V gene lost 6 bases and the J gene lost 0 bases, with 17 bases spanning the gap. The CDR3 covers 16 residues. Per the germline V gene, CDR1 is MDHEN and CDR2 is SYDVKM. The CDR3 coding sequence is TGTGCCAGCAGCCCAGCCACAGACGGGGTGAACACTGAAGCTTTCTTT. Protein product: CASSPATDGVNTEAFF.

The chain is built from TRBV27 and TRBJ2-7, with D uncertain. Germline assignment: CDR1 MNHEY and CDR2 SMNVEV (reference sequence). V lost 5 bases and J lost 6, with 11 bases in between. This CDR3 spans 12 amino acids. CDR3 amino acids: CASSGRLSEQYF. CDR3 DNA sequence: TGTGCCAGCAGTGGTCGTCTGAGCGAGCAGTACTTC.

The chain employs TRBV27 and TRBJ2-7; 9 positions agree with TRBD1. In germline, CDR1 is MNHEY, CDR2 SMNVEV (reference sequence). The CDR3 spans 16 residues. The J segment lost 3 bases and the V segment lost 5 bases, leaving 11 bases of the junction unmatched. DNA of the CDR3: TGTGCCAGCAGTCCGTCCACAGGGGGCATCAACTACGAGCAGTACTTC. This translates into CASSPSTGGINYEQYF.

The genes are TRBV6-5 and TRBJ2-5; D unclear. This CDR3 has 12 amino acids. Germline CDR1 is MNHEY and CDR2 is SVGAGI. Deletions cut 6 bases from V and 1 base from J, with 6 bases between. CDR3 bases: TGTGCCAGCAGGGGCCGCCAAGAGACCCAGTACTTC. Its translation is CASRGRQETQYF.

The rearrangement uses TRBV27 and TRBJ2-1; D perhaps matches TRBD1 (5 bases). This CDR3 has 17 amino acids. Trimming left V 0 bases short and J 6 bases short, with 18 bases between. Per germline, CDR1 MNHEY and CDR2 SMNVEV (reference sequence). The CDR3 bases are TGTGCCAGCAGTTTATCAGGTGTGGGGCCAATGGGCAATGAGCAGTTCTTC. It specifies CASSLSGVGPMGNEQFF.

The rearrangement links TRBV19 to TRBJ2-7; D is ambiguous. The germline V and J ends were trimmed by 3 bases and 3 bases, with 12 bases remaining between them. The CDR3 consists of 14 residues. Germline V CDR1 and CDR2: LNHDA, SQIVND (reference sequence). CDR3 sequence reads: CASSMGNSVYEQYF. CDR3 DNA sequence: TGTGCCAGTAGTATGGGGAACAGCGTCTACGAGCAGTACTTC.

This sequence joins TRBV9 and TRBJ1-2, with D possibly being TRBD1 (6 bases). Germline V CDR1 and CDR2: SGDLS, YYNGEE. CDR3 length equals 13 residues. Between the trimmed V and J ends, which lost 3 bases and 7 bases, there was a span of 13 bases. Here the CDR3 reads CASSGTIGGGYTF. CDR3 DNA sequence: TGTGCCAGCAGCGGAACTATAGGGGGTGGCTACACCTTC.

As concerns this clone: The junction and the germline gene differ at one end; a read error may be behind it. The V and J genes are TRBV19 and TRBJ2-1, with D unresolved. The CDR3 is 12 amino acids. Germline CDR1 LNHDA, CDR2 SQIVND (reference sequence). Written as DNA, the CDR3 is TGTGCCAGCAGTATAGGAGCTACTGAGCAGTTCTTC. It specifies CASSIGATEQFF.

The CDR3 sequence: CSAGRGAYEQYF. The CDR3 DNA sequence: TGCAGCGCCGGGCGGGGGGCCTACGAGCAGTACTTC. The chain uses TRBV29-1 and TRBJ2-5; 8 nucleotides match TRBD2. The DNA end favors TRBJ2-7, so the J call may be wrong. The germline CDR1 and CDR2 sequences are SQVTM and ANQGSEA. CDR3 size: 12 residues.

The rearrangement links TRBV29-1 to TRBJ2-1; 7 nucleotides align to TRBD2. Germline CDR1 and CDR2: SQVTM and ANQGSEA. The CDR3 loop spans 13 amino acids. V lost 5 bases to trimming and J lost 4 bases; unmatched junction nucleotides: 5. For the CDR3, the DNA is TGCAGCGTTATTAGCGGGCATTACAATGAGCAGTTCTTC. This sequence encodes CSVISGHYNEQFF.

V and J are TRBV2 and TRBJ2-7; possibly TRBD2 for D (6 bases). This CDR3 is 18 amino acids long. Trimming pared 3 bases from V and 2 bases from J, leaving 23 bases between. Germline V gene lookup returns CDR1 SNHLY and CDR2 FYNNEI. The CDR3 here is CASSDPYTGEGLTYEQYF. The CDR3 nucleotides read TGTGCCAGCAGTGACCCTTACACGGGGGAAGGGCTTACCTACGAGCAGTACTTC.

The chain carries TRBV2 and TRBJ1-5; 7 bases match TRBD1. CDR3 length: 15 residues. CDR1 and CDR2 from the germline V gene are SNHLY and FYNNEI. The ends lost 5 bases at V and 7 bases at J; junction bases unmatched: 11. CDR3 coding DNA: TGTGCCAGCAGTCCCGGGAGGGGGCCTGGACAGCCCCAGCATTTT. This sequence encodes CASSPGRGPGQPQHF.

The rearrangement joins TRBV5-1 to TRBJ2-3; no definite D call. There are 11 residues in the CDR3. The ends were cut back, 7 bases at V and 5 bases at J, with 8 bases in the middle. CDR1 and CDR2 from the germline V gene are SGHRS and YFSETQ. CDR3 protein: CASLKGDTQYF. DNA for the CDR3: TGCGCCAGCCTAAAGGGAGATACGCAGTATTTT.

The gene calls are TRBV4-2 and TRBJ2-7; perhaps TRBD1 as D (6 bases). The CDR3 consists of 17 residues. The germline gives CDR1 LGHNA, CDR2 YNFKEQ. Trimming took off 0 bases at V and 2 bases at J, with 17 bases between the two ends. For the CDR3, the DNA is TGTGCCAGCAGCCAAGACTCAGGGGTAGAACCTACCTACGAGCAGTACTTC. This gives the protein CASSQDSGVEPTYEQYF.

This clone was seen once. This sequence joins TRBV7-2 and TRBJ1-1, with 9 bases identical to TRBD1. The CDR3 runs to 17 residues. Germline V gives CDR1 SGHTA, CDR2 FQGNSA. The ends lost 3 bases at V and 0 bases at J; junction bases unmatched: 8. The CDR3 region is CASSLIPGQGMNTEAFF. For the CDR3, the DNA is TGTGCCAGCAGCTTGATCCCGGGACAGGGTATGAACACTGAAGCTTTCTTT.

The CDR3 is CASSSRDRASYNEQFF. In DNA form, the CDR3 reads TGTGCCAGCAGCAGCCGGGACAGGGCGTCCTACAATGAGCAGTTCTTC. V usage is TRBV7-9 and J usage is TRBJ2-1; 9 bases are a match to TRBD1. This CDR3 has 16 amino acids. The trim removed 5 bases at V and 1 base at J, leaving 6 bases unmatched. Germline lookup yields CDR1 SEHNR and CDR2 FQNEAQ (reference sequence).

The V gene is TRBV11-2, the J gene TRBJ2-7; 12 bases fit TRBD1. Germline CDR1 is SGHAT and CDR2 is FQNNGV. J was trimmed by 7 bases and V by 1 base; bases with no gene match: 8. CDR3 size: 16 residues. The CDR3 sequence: CASSLAWDRGRQEQYF. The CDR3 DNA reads TGTGCCAGCAGCTTAGCTTGGGACAGGGGGCGTCAAGAGCAGTACTTC.

CDR3 amino acids: CASSQLLGATNEKLFF. CDR3 in DNA: TGCGCCAGCAGCCAATTACTGGGTGCAACTAATGAAAAACTGTTTTTT. The V and J genes are TRBV4-1 and TRBJ1-4, with no clear D. V was pared by 2 bases and J by 0 bases, with 10 bases between. From germline, CDR1 is MGHRA and CDR2 YSYEKL. The CDR3 has 16 amino acids.

CDR3 sequence reads: CASSLDLSVGEQFF. In DNA form, the CDR3 reads TGTGCCAGCAGCTTAGACCTTAGTGTCGGTGAGCAGTTCTTC. V gene TRBV7-2 combines with J gene TRBJ2-1, with D unclear. Germline V lookup: CDR1 SGHTA, CDR2 FQGNSA. V was shortened by 1 base and J by 9 bases, with 13 bases between the two germline ends. CDR3 length equals 14 residues.

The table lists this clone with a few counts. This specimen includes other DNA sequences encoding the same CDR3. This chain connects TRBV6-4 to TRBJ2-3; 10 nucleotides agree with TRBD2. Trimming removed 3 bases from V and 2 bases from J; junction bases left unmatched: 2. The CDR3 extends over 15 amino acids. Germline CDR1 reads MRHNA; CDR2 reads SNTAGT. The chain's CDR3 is CASSELAGSTDTQYF. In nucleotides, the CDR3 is TGTGCCAGCAGTGAACTAGCGGGATCCACAGATACGCAGTATTTT.

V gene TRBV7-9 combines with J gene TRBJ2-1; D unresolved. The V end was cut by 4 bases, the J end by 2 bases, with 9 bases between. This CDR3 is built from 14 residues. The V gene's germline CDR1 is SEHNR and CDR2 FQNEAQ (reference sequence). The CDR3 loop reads CASSSTLTYNEQFF. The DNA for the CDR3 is TGTGCCAGCAGCTCAACACTAACCTACAATGAGCAGTTCTTC.

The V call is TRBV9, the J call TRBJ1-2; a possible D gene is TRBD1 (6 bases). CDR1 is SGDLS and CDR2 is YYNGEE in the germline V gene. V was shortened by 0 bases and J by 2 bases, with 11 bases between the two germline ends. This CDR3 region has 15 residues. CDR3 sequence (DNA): TGTGCCAGCAGCGTAGATCAGGGGCCCAACTATGGCTACACCTTC. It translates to CASSVDQGPNYGYTF.